Following are 12 T cell receptor beta chains from one sample sequenced in a study of T-cell memory formation after mild COVID-19. TCRdb re-analysed the 5' RACE reads in MiXCR, keeping a single row per CDR3 protein. The sample consists of more than 300,000 distinct CDR3 sequences, 20% to 25% of them appearing once. Sequencing was done on a sample of PBMCs or a T cell subset sorted from them (not recorded which). Every receptor here comes from a man aged 18 to 29 who had mild COVID-19 (a few samples of this study predate the infection). Cell type and time point are not known.

This sequence joins TRBV4-3 and TRBJ2-1; 10 nucleotides align to TRBD2. The V and J ends lost 4 bases and 0 bases, in that order; junction bases with no gene match: 3. The germline V gene encodes CDR1 LGHNA and CDR2 YSLEER. This CDR3 is 16 amino acids long. The CDR3 loop is CASSPLAGDSYNEQFF. In nucleotides, the CDR3 is TGCGCCAGCAGCCCTCTAGCGGGGGACTCCTACAATGAGCAGTTCTTC.

The chain has TRBV27 and TRBJ1-4; the D is unclear. The CDR3 length is 16 residues. The V gene lost 4 bases and the J gene lost 0 bases, with 12 bases spanning the gap. Germline loops: CDR1 MNHEY, CDR2 SMNVEV (reference sequence). Written as DNA, the CDR3 is TGTGCCAGCAGTTCAGACCCTACTGCAACTAATGAAAAACTGTTTTTT. Amino acids: CASSSDPTATNEKLFF. Drawing the rest from reference TRBV27 and TRBJ1-4, the complete variable domain is EAQVTQNPRYLITVTGKKLTVTCSQNMNHEYMSWYRQDPGLGLRQIYYSMNVEVTDKGDVPEGYKVSRKEKRNFPLILESPSPNQTSLYFCASSSDPTATNEKLFFGSGTQLSVL.

The chain recombines TRBV11-3 with TRBJ2-5; the D call may be TRBD1 or TRBD2 (5 bases each). CDR3 length: 14 amino acids. V gave up 1 base and J gave up 5 bases, with 11 bases separating them. CDR1 SGHNT and CDR2 YENEEA come from the germline V gene. The CDR3 DNA follows: TGTGCCAGCAGCTTAGGAGGGGTTCGGGAGACCCAGTACTTC. Residues: CASSLGGVRETQYF.

This chain links TRBV4-1 with TRBJ2-1; the match to TRBD2 covers 8 bases. Trimming removed 1 base from V and 8 bases from J; junction bases left unmatched: 16. CDR3 length: 18 residues. The V gene's germline CDR1 is MGHRA and CDR2 YSYEKL. The chain's CDR3 is CASSQGATVAGGVHEQFF. DNA of the CDR3: TGCGCCAGCAGCCAAGGGGCCACGGTGGCGGGGGGAGTTCATGAGCAGTTCTTC.

This clonotype was counted a few times. The chain uses TRBV4-1 and TRBJ1-5, with TRBD1 as a possible D gene (5 bases). From germline, CDR1 is MGHRA and CDR2 YSYEKL. The CDR3 length is 14 residues. Trimming removed 3 bases from V and 7 bases from J, with 13 bases in between. The CDR3 protein is CASSQDLGGQPQHF. The CDR3 bases are TGCGCCAGCAGCCAGGACCTGGGGGGGCAGCCCCAGCATTTT.

This chain uses TRBV7-9 with TRBJ2-5; 10 nucleotides match TRBD2. Per the germline V gene, CDR1 is SEHNR and CDR2 is FQNEAQ (reference sequence). This CDR3 is 15 amino acids long. V was pared by 8 bases and J by 1 base, with 7 bases of the junction left unmatched. This CDR3 reads CASGSLAGIQETQYF. DNA for the CDR3: TGTGCCAGCGGATCACTAGCGGGGATCCAAGAGACCCAGTACTTC.

This clonotype has more than one count but fewer than ten. The DNA for the CDR3 is TGTGCCAGCAGTCAAATTACAGGGAGGGGAACCGGGGAGCTGTTTTTT. As protein: CASSQITGRGTGELFF. The V gene is TRBV27, the J gene TRBJ2-2; perhaps TRBD2 as D (7 bases). V lost 5 bases and J 5 bases, leaving 18 bases between the germline ends. This CDR3 has 16 amino acids. Germline loops: CDR1 MNHEY, CDR2 SMNVEV (reference sequence).

The rearrangement links TRBV7-2 to TRBJ1-4, with a weak D call TRBD1 (6 bases). Germline V gene data show CDR1 as SGHTA and CDR2 as FQGNSA. The CDR3 consists of 13 residues. Trimming took off 5 bases at V and 5 bases at J, with 9 bases between the two ends. In nucleotides, the CDR3 is TGTGCCAGCAGCAAGGGGGGAAATGAAAAACTGTTTTTT. This sequence encodes CASSKGGNEKLFF.

This clonotype showed up just a few times. V usage is TRBV3-1 and J usage is TRBJ2-1; D gene ambiguous. The germline V gene encodes CDR1 LGHDT and CDR2 YNNKEL (reference sequence). The length of the CDR3 is 10 residues. Trimming removed 0 bases from V and 15 bases from J, with 6 bases in between. The CDR3 DNA follows: TGTGCCAGCAGCCAAGATCGGGTGTTCTTC. This sequence encodes CASSQDRVFF.

This chain uses TRBV12-3 or TRBV12-4 with TRBJ1-1; no clear D gene. V was shortened by 3 bases and J by 1 base, with 9 bases between the two germline ends. The CDR3 is made up of 14 amino acids. CDR3: CASSFNPRNTEAFF. In DNA form, the CDR3 reads TGTGCCAGCAGTTTCAATCCGCGGAACACTGAAGCTTTCTTT.

This clonotype was recorded many times. This rearrangement joins TRBV7-9 to TRBJ1-1; tentatively, D is TRBD1 (6 bases). Germline CDR1 SEHNR, CDR2 FQNEAQ (reference sequence). V lost 0 bases, J lost 11 bases, and 10 bases lay in between. This CDR3 comprises 12 residues. For the CDR3, the DNA is TGTGCCAGCAGCTTAGCCCGGGGGCCGGCTTTCTTT. Amino acids: CASSLARGPAFF.

There are many counts of this clonotype. The V gene is TRBV5-1, the J gene TRBJ2-7, with TRBD2 identical over 13 bases. The germline gives CDR1 SGHRS, CDR2 YFSETQ. The CDR3 has 14 residues. V was pared by 3 bases and J by 4 bases, with 1 base of the junction left unmatched. CDR3 residues: CASSWTSGSYEQYF. Here the CDR3 DNA reads TGCGCCAGCAGCTGGACTAGCGGGAGTTACGAGCAGTACTTC.